This T cell receptor (beta chain) was sequenced during a study of Graves' ophthalmopathy and Graves' hyperthyroidism (dated by TCRdb to the late 2010s). About the full investigation: Peripheral blood was collected before any treatment was given, at the time of initial diagnosis. TCR beta repertoire signatures were used to distinguish Graves' ophthalmopathy from Graves' hyperthyroidism and to predict progression to ophthalmopathy. Once sampling was done, hyperthyroidism patients were given methimazole at a starting dose of 30 mg daily, while ophthalmopathy patients were given high-dose intravenous methylprednisolone. An independent validation cohort was composed of around 19 hyperthyroidism patients and over 15 patients who later progressed from hyperthyroidism to ophthalmopathy. To explore V-J signatures that separate ophthalmopathy from hyperthyroidism, a discovery set of approximately 100 patients was enrolled, consisting of 40 to 45 with ophthalmopathy and roughly 60 with stable hyperthyroidism. The roughly 91 discovery patients were randomly split 7:3 into training and test sets. In total, approximately 130 blood samples were TCR-sequenced: some 40 ophthalmopathy, some 75 hyperthyroidism and some 17 hyperthyroidism-to-ophthalmopathy patients. In six or seven hyperthyroidism patients, the T-cell repertoires found in thyroid tissue were compared with those found in blood.

The germline ends are 15 bases apart after V is trimmed by 6 bases and J by 7 bases. Including the terminal cysteine and phenylalanine, the CDR3 comprises 13 residues. Only the CDR3 region is kept as DNA, spanning 39 bases read in frame from base 1. The germline V gene sets CDR1 to MNHNS and CDR2 to SASEGT. General findings and caveats noted by the study authors: In validation, the model predicted ophthalmopathy progression with more than 70% sensitivity and roughly 78% specificity; 12 predicted patients were CT-confirmed with GO in a median of roughly 6.8 months. Among expanded thyroid clonotypes with frequency above 0.001, most also showed up in blood, which suggests that blood repertoires may reflect the thyroid immune response. In cross-validation, the 13-signature model distinguished ophthalmopathy from stable hyperthyroidism with about 88% sensitivity and approximately 81% specificity, and in the test set the corresponding values were approximately 80% and 75%. No statistical method was used to set the sample size in advance, and the investigators knew which group each participant was assigned to.

Patients with ophthalmopathy had moderately to severely active disease, with a Clinical Activity Score of 3 or more, a NOSPECS grade of 4 or more, and a disease duration of less than 3 months. Patients with other autoimmune diseases, uncontrolled infections, pregnancy or lactation were excluded. Diagnosis relied on clinical symptoms, serum thyroxine, TRAb, thyroid ultrasound and orbital computed tomography. Ficoll-Paque density gradient centrifugation was used to isolate PBMCs from 8 to 10 ml of fresh peripheral blood. Total RNA was extracted with Trizol reagent and quality-checked on an Agilent 2100 Bioanalyzer. For repertoire sequencing, TCR beta CDR3 regions were amplified from RNA transcripts. A first-round RT-PCR used HTBI primers with the Qiagen OneStep RT-PCR kit, followed by a second-round multiplex PCR, size selection and purification. Sequencing of the libraries was carried out on an Illumina HiSeq2000 in paired-end mode with 100 bp reads. Turning to the authors' computational methods: SOAPnuke was used to process the reads, removing any read that contained adapters or uncalled bases, had a mean Phred below 15, or lacked an exact match to the constant primer or identifier. High-quality paired reads were merged with COPE v1.2.5. Clonotypes were defined as unique nucleotide sequences and were aligned to IMGT TRB V, D and J references using MiTCR v1.1. Analysis was restricted to V-J combinations with a frequency above 0.0001, which covered roughly 99% of repertoires. A TCR clonal expansion and chaos score per V-J combination was defined as the ratio of F50 clonal expansion to chaos observed in the TCRdist matrix. Welch's t-statistics and random forest were used to reduce the features to around 13 V-J combinations, which were then used as input to a naive Bayes classifier. The similarity between thyroid and blood repertoires was quantified using the Morisita-Horn index. The public reads were reprocessed in TCRdb via fastp at Q25 and MiXCR, keeping in-frame beta chains. Every CDR3 protein is listed once, alongside the most common genes and DNA of its rows. In this record, the V and J calls reflect TCRdb's handling and not the investigators' own analysis. For this sample the table gives about 220,000 distinct CDR3 sequences, of which 20% to 25% were detected only once. 43% of the sample goes to the ten largest clones.

This clonotype was detected many times. The antigen it binds to is not known. Qualities for individual bases were not recorded, and no much larger clone is one base off. The chain is encoded by TRBV6-1 joined to TRBJ1-1; no D gene call is confident. This clonotype originated in a woman aged 45-65 years with Graves' ophthalmopathy. Donor details come from another sample of the same person, matched by shared clones. Sample: peripheral blood. The CDR3 region reads CASRDPLGGEAFF. The sequence in DNA is TGTGCCAGCAGGGACCCCCTGGGCGGTGAAGCTTTCTTT.